Sequencing of this T cell receptor beta chain was carried out in a study of blood T cells in healthy people across ages. Findings and caveats of the study: Fewer expanded clones and more diversity marked long-lived versus aged donors. Changes seen in expanded clonotypes were possibly confounded by donor CMV status left unknown.

V gave up 2 bases and J gave up 2 bases, with 8 bases separating them. The CDR3 has 14 amino acids. The germline CDR1 and CDR2 sequences are MRHNA and SNTAGT. Together with a sample-barcoded 5' primer, a J-beta primer mix was included in a second PCR lasting about 7 to 11 cycles. MiXCR, applied by TCRdb to the 5' RACE reads, yields one record per CDR3 protein. This repertoire shows 1.5 million to 2 million distinct CDR3 sequences, about two fifths found once; its top ten account for 20% to 25%. This clonotype came up a few times. Its antigen is unidentified. The rearrangement joins TRBV6-4 to TRBJ2-3; D not resolved. This TCR came from a human donor in good health. The sequenced sample was blood. The CDR3, as DNA: TGTGCCAGCAGTGACGGAACAGCCACAGATACGCAGTATTTT. Residues: CASSDGTATDTQYF.